Below are 19 T cell receptor beta chains sequenced from a single sample in a study of OX40 agonist ivuxolimab in advanced cancers. Repertoires were generated with immunoSEQ multiplex PCR, while TCRdb's copy carries only in-frame clones and drops some. Of 77,000 or so clones listed, 65% to 85% were seen once; the top ten hold 4.5% to 6%. Sequencing was performed on CD4+ or CD8+ T cells sorted from blood, taken in a trial of the OX40 agonist ivuxolimab. The source is an adult with an advanced solid tumor such as melanoma, head and neck, liver or kidney cancer.

The chain recombines TRBV5-1 with TRBJ2-6; weak D call: TRBD1 (5 bases). From germline, CDR1 is SGHRS and CDR2 YFSETQ. CDR3 length: 17 amino acids. The V and J ends lost 0 bases and 2 bases respectively, with 12 bases between them. The CDR3 coding sequence is TGCGCCAGCAGCTTGGTGTGGACAATTCCTGGGGCCAACGTCCTGACTTTC. Residues: CASSLVWTIPGANVLTF.

This chain connects TRBV4-2 to TRBJ2-1, with TRBD2 matching 8 bases. With 0 bases clipped from V and 2 bases from J, the junction kept 9 bases outside the gene matches. The germline V gene encodes CDR1 LGHNA and CDR2 YNFKEQ. This CDR3 spans 18 amino acids. The CDR3 region has the DNA TGTGCCAGCAGCCAAGATAGGGCCAGCGGGGGCCCCTACAATGAGCAGTTCTTC. Translated: CASSQDRASGGPYNEQFF.

This sequence joins TRBV6-4 and TRBJ2-1; 11 bases match TRBD2. Trimming cost V 5 bases and J 8 bases; bases outside gene matches: 8. The CDR3 consists of 15 residues. Germline CDR1 is MRHNA and CDR2 is SNTAGT. Here the CDR3 DNA reads TGTGCCAGCAGTCCAACTAGCGGGAGTGTGGATGAGCAGTTCTTC. Translation gives CASSPTSGSVDEQFF.

The chain uses TRBV5-6 and TRBJ2-7, with D tentatively TRBD1 or TRBD2 (5 bases each). Trimming removed 4 bases at V and 2 bases at J, with 16 bases between. The CDR3 spans 15 residues. The germline gives CDR1 SGHDT, CDR2 YYEEEE. CDR3 in amino acids: CASSGTGTAAYEQYF. CDR3 nucleotide sequence: TGTGCCAGCAGCGGAACCGGGACCGCTGCCTACGAGCAGTACTTC.

This clone was detected only a few times. The chain carries TRBV5-1 and TRBJ1-3; D call uncertain. Trimming pared 0 bases from V and 8 bases from J, leaving 9 bases between. Germline V CDR1 and CDR2: SGHRS, YFSETQ. The CDR3 is 13 amino acids. The CDR3 coding sequence is TGCGCCAGCAGCTTGGAGGTGGGATACACCATATATTTT. This encodes CASSLEVGYTIYF.

CDR3 nucleotides: TGTGCCAGCAGCTCCCGACTAGCGGAGCAGTACTTC. The encoded protein is CASSSRLAEQYF. The J gene is TRBJ2-7, the V gene TRBV5-4, with 8 positions matching TRBD2. With 3 bases clipped from V and 7 bases from J, the junction kept 3 bases outside the gene matches. CDR1 and CDR2 (germline): SGHNT, YYREEE (reference sequence). The length of the CDR3 is 12 residues.

The rearrangement joins TRBV10-3 to TRBJ2-7; D not certain. The length of the CDR3 is 11 residues. Germline-derived CDR1 and CDR2 are ENHRY and SYGVKD. V dropped 5 bases and J dropped 1 base, with 3 bases sitting between them. CDR3: CAISRSYEQYF. CDR3 sequence (DNA): TGTGCCATCAGTCGATCCTACGAGCAGTACTTC.

The genes are TRBV11-2 and TRBJ2-1; D is unresolved. Germline CDR1 reads SGHAT; CDR2 reads FQNNGV. This CDR3 has 13 residues. Trimming cost V 3 bases and J 1 base, with 4 bases left between them. The CDR3 region has the DNA TGTGCCAGCAGCTTCAGTTCCTACAATGAGCAGTTCTTC. It translates to CASSFSSYNEQFF.

The chain employs TRBV4-2 and TRBJ2-7; D not resolved. V was trimmed by 4 bases and J by 2 bases, leaving 9 bases between them. The CDR3 is 13 amino acids. Germline assignment: CDR1 LGHNA and CDR2 YNFKEQ. The CDR3 loop reads CASSPSSPYEQYF. The CDR3 DNA reads TGTGCCAGCAGCCCGTCCAGCCCCTACGAGCAGTACTTC.

J is TRBJ2-7 and V is TRBV13; D is ambiguous. The CDR3 contains 14 residues. In germline, CDR1 is PRHDT, CDR2 FYEKMQ (reference sequence). V lost 5 bases to trimming and J lost 4 bases, with 15 bases between them. The DNA for the CDR3 is TGTGCCAGCAGCCTAAAACCTAGTCAGTACGAGCAGTACTTC. Its translation is CASSLKPSQYEQYF.

The V and J genes are TRBV29-1 and TRBJ2-2; 7 nucleotides match TRBD1. The CDR3 is made up of 13 amino acids. The V and J ends lost 7 bases and 6 bases, in that order; junction bases with no gene match: 8. The germline V gene encodes CDR1 SQVTM and CDR2 ANQGSEA. CDR3 coding DNA: TGCAGCGCCATGACAGGGCCGGCCGGGGAGCTGTTTTTT. Amino acids: CSAMTGPAGELFF.

This chain joins TRBV7-9 and TRBJ1-1, with D perhaps TRBD1 (5 bases). Trimming shortened V by 7 bases and J by 0 bases, and 21 bases separated the two germline ends. The germline CDR1 and CDR2 sequences are SEHNR and FQNEAQ (reference sequence). The CDR3 is made up of 17 amino acids. CDR3 nucleotide sequence: TGTGCCAGCACCCAACCACCGGGGCTACCCATGAACACTGAAGCTTTCTTT. Protein product: CASTQPPGLPMNTEAFF.

For the CDR3, the DNA is TGCAGCGTTGAGTATGACATTCAGTACTTC. Translated: CSVEYDIQYF. The gene calls are TRBV29-1 and TRBJ2-4; D is unclear. The germline V gene has CDR1 SQVTM and CDR2 ANQGSEA. This CDR3 has 10 residues. Trimming took 3 bases from V and 8 from J, leaving 5 bases between them.

The chain joins TRBV19 to TRBJ2-2; 10 bases are shared with TRBD2. The V gene's germline CDR1 is LNHDA and CDR2 SQIVND (reference sequence). The CDR3 spans 17 residues. Trimming at V came to 3 bases and at J to 2 bases, leaving 6 bases not matched to a gene. The CDR3 coding sequence is TGTGCCAGTAGTATGGCTAGCGGGAGCGCTAACACCGGGGAGCTGTTTTTT. Translation gives CASSMASGSANTGELFF.

J is TRBJ1-2 and V is TRBV2, with 7 bases lining up with TRBD1. Germline CDR1 is SNHLY and CDR2 is FYNNEI. CDR3 length: 15 amino acids. V dropped 7 bases and J dropped 4; count of bases not matched to a gene: 12. The CDR3 DNA reads as TGTGCCAGCAATACAGGAGACAGGGTGAGCTATGGCTACACCTTC. As protein: CASNTGDRVSYGYTF. The whole variable domain, remainder taken from reference TRBV2 and TRBJ1-2, is EPEVTQTPSHQVTQMGQEVILRCVPISNHLYFYWYRQILGQKVEFLVSFYNNEISEKSEIFDDQFSVERPDGSNFTLKIRSTKLEDSAMYFCASNTGDRVSYGYTFGSGTRLTVV.

The chain links TRBV19 to TRBJ1-1; no firm D call. V dropped 3 bases and J dropped 5 bases, with 10 bases sitting between them. The length of the CDR3 is 13 residues. Germline CDR1 is LNHDA and CDR2 is SQIVND (reference sequence). In nucleotides, the CDR3 is TGTGCCAGTAGTATTGGCGGGGAGACTGAAGCTTTCTTT. This translates into CASSIGGETEAFF.

The chain has TRBV2 and TRBJ2-3, with D perhaps matching TRBD1 (6 bases). V lost 8 bases and J 0 bases, leaving 12 bases between the germline ends. Per germline, CDR1 SNHLY and CDR2 FYNNEI. The CDR3 runs to 14 residues. This CDR3 reads CASDRQASTDTQYF. The CDR3 nucleotides read TGTGCCAGCGACAGGCAAGCTAGCACAGATACGCAGTATTTT.

The chain is built from TRBV2 and TRBJ2-3, with TRBD1 matching 12 bases. Germline V CDR1 and CDR2: SNHLY, FYNNEI. CDR3 size: 13 residues. V trimming: 7 bases; J trimming: 7 bases; junction bases outside the gene matches: 3. The CDR3 loop reads CASKGQGAYTQYF. The CDR3 nucleotides are TGTGCCAGCAAGGGACAGGGGGCATATACGCAGTATTTT.

J is TRBJ1-3 and V is TRBV11-2, with D hard to call. Germline CDR1 reads SGHAT; CDR2 reads FQNNGV. The CDR3 is 15 residues long. The ends were cut back, 5 bases at V and 2 bases at J, with 13 bases in the middle. Here the CDR3 DNA reads TGTGCCAGCAGCCCCTTTTCGAGGACTGGAAACACCATATATTTT. The encoded protein is CASSPFSRTGNTIYF.